This T cell receptor beta chain was sequenced in a study of blood T cell repertoires in COVID-19. Only in-frame clones appear in the TCRdb table, and some are missing; sequencing was by immunoSEQ multiplex PCR. There are 70,000 to 95,000 clones in the sample; around 90% occur only once, and 3% to 4.5% lies in the top ten. The length of the CDR3 is 16 residues. Germline V CDR1 and CDR2: SGHAT, FQNNGV. J was trimmed by 5 bases and V by 3 bases; bases with no gene match: 8. The TCR originated in a woman aged 45-65 years in a cohort sampled during active COVID-19. Material: peripheral blood. This chain links TRBV11-2 with TRBJ2-2; 8 positions agree with TRBD2. The chain's CDR3 is CASSFLTSVGTGELFF. Here the CDR3 DNA reads TGTGCCAGCAGCTTCCTGACTAGCGTGGGGACCGGGGAGCTGTTTTTT.